This T cell receptor (beta chain) was retrieved from a study of blood T cell repertoires in COVID-19. Study overall: Sites in the United States, Italy and Spain provided acute and convalescent COVID-19 samples. PBMCs, B-cell-depleted T cells, or T cells provided the cDNA or gDNA that made up the material.

This clone occurred once. CDR3 length equals 14 residues. The V gene's germline CDR1 is MNHEY and CDR2 SMNVEV (reference sequence). Study processing details: Researchers report that nucleated cell counts were estimated from reference gene primer amplification. Clones were sequenced by immunoSEQ multiplex PCR, and TCRdb holds only the in-frame ones, with some missing. V, J and clone size are taken as reported in that table, and D and trimming were inferred from the DNA itself. The sample lists about 58,000 clones, more than 70% occurring once. Input material: peripheral blood. The clonotype was recovered from a man between 35 and 55 years old with active COVID-19. The chain joins TRBV27 to TRBJ2-5; TRBD2 agrees at 8 bases. The CDR3 nucleotides read TGTGCTTCGGCTGTTCGGGAGGGCGGTGAGACCCAGTACTTC. This sequence encodes CASAVREGGETQYF.